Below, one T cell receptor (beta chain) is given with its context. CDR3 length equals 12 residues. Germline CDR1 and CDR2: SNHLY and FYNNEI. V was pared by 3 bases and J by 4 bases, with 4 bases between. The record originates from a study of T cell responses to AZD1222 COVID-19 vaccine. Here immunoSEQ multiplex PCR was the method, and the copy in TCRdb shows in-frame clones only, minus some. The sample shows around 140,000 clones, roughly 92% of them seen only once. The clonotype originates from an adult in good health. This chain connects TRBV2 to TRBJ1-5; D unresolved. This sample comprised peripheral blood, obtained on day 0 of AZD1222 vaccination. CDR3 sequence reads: CASSDRNQPQHF. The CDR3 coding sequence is TGTGCCAGCAGTGACAGAAATCAGCCCCAGCATTTT. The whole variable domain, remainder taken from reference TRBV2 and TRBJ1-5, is EPEVTQTPSHQVTQMGQEVILRCVPISNHLYFYWYRQILGQKVEFLVSFYNNEISEKSEIFDDQFSVERPDGSNFTLKIRSTKLEDSAMYFCASSDRNQPQHFGDGTRLSIL.